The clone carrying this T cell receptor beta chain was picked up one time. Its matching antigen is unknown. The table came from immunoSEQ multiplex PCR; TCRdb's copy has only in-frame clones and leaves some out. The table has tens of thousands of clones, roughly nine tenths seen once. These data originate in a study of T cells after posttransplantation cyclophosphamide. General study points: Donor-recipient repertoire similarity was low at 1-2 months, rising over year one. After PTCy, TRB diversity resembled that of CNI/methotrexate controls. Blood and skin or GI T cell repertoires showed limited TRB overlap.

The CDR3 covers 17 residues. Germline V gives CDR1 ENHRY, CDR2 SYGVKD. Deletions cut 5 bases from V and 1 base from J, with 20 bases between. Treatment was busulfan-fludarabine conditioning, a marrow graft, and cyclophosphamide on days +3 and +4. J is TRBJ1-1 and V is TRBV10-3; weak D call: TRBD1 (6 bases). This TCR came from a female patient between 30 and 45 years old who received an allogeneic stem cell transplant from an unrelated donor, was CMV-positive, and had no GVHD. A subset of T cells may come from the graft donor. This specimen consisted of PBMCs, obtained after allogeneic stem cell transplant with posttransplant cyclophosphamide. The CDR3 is CAISKLGGHDKNTEAFF. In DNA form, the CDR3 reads TGTGCCATCAGTAAGCTCGGGGGGCATGATAAGAACACTGAAGCTTTCTTT.